Listed here are 6 T cell receptor beta chains from one sample, sequenced in a study of blood T cell repertoires in COVID-19. This table comes from immunoSEQ multiplex PCR, and its TCRdb copy is limited to in-frame clones, with some not included. The sample contains 100,000 to 150,000 clones, 81% of which appear only once. The sequenced sample consisted of peripheral blood. The receptors here all came from a woman between 50 and 59 years old with acute or convalescent COVID-19.

In DNA, the CDR3 is TGTGCCAGCTCACCTCAAATGGGCGCGGGCTACACCTTC. Translating gives CASSPQMGAGYTF. The chain is built from TRBV18 and TRBJ1-2; the D is unclear. Germline loops: CDR1 KGHSH, CDR2 LQKENI. CDR3 length: 13 amino acids. Deletions cut 3 bases from V and 8 bases from J, with 13 bases between. The full variable domain, its missing parts supplied by reference TRBV18 and TRBJ1-2, is NAGVMQNPRHLVRRRGQEARLRCSPMKGHSHVYWYRQLPEEGLKFMVYLQKENIIDESGMPKERFSAEFPKEGPSILRIQQVVRGDSAAYFCASSPQMGAGYTFGSGTRLTVV.

This clone was found once. This chain connects TRBV9 to TRBJ2-7, with TRBD1 as a possible D gene (5 bases). Trimming left V 0 bases short and J 6 bases short, with 13 bases between. The CDR3 loop spans 14 amino acids. Germline loops: CDR1 SGDLS, CDR2 YYNGEE. The CDR3 nucleotides are TGTGCCAGCAGCGTAGGGCAGGGCCTTCCCGAGCAGTACTTC. It codes for CASSVGQGLPEQYF.

The chain has TRBV4-2 and TRBJ1-1; D is perhaps TRBD1 (5 bases). Deletions cut 4 bases from V and 7 bases from J, with 19 bases between. Germline V CDR1 and CDR2: LGHNA, YNFKEQ. The CDR3 is made up of 15 amino acids. In DNA, the CDR3 is TGTGCCAGCAGCCCAAAGGGGAGGGGCCCCGATGAAGCTTTCTTT. Amino acids: CASSPKGRGPDEAFF.

The gene calls are TRBV25-1 and TRBJ2-1, with 7 positions matching TRBD2. J gave up 13 bases and V 2 bases, and 5 bases lay outside the gene matches. Germline values: CDR1 MGHDK, CDR2 SYGVNS. The CDR3 runs to 12 residues. CDR3 loop: CASSEGWGGQFF. The CDR3 DNA is TGTGCCAGCAGTGAAGGGTGGGGGGGACAGTTCTTC.

The chain is built from TRBV3-1 (or the pseudogene TRBV3-2) and TRBJ1-2; tentative D call: TRBD1 (6 bases). The ends were cut back, 6 bases at V and 8 bases at J, with 13 bases in the middle. This CDR3 is built from 12 residues. Germline V gene sequence: CDR1 LGHDT, CDR2 YNNKEL (reference sequence). This CDR3 reads CASSLRGGGYTF. CDR3 bases: TGTGCCAGCAGTCTAAGGGGGGGAGGCTACACCTTC.

V usage is TRBV11-2 and J usage is TRBJ1-2; D is unresolved. Trimming stripped 4 bases from V and 6 bases from J, with 15 bases between. Looked up from germline, CDR1 is SGHAT and CDR2 is FQNNGV. The CDR3 consists of 14 residues. CDR3 sequence: CASSSPRTGNGYTF. The DNA of the CDR3 is TGTGCCAGCAGCTCCCCCCGGACGGGGAATGGCTACACCTTC.